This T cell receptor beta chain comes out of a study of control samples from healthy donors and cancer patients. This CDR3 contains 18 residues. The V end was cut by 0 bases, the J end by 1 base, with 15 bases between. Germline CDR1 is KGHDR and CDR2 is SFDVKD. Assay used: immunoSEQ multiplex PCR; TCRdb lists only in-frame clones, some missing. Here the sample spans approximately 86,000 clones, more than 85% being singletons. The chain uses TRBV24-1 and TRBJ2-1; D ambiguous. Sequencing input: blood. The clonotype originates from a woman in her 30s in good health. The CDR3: CATSDLFADQRSYNEQFF. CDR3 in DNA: TGTGCCACCAGTGATTTGTTTGCGGACCAACGGTCCTACAATGAGCAGTTCTTC.